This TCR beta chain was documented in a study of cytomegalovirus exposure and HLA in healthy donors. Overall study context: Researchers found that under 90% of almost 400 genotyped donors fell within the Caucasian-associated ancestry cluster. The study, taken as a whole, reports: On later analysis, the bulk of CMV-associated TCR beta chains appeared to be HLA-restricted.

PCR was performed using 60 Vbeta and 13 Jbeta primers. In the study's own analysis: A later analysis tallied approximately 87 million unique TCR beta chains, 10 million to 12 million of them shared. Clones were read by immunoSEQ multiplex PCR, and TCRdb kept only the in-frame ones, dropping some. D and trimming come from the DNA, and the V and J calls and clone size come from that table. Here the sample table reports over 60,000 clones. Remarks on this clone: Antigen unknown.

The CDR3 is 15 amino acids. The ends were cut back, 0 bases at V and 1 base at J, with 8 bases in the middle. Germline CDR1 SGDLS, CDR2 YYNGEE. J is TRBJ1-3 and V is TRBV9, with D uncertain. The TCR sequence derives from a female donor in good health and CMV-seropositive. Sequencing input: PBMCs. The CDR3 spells CASSVDPGSGNTIYF. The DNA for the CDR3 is TGTGCCAGCAGCGTAGACCCAGGATCTGGAAACACCATATATTTT.